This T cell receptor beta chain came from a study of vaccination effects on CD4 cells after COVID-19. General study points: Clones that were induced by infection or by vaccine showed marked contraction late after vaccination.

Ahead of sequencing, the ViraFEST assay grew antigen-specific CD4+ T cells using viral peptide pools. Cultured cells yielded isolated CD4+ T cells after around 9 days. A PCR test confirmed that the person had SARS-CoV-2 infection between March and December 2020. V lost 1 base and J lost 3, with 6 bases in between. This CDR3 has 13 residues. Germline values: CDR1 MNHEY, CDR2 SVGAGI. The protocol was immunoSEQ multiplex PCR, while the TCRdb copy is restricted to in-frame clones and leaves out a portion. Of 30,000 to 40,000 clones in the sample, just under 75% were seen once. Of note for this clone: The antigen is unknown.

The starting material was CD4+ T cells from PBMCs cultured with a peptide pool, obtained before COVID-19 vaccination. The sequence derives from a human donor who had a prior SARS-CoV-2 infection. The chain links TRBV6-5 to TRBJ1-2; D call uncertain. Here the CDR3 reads CASSYLKDYGYTF. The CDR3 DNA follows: TGTGCCAGCAGTTACTTGAAGGACTATGGCTACACCTTC.